Sequencing of this T cell receptor beta chain was carried out in a study of OX40 agonist ivuxolimab in advanced cancers. With respect to the entire study: Ivuxolimab was an agonistic, fully human IgG2 monoclonal antibody directed against OX40 (CD134), a costimulatory receptor. Intravenous ivuxolimab was administered to patients every 2 weeks at six dose levels: 0.01, 0.1, 0.3, 1.5, 3 and 10 mg/kg. Of the roughly 51 dose-escalation patients, hepatocellular carcinoma was present in approximately 20, melanoma in roughly 15, renal cell carcinoma in 9 and head and neck cancer in 9. The dose-escalation cohort was about 87% male with a mean age of roughly 60 years, ranging from roughly 20 to 85. Prior anti-PD-1, anti-PD-L1 or anti-CTLA-4 therapy was permitted, and checkpoint inhibitors had been received by around 40% of dose-escalation patients. Three dose-escalation patients achieved partial responses, one with hepatocellular carcinoma and two with cutaneous melanoma. The purpose of peripheral TCRbeta sequencing was to test whether ivuxolimab changed TCR sequence diversity and led to clonal T-cell expansion. The paper reports the monotherapy dose-escalation portion (N of about 50 patients) of the phase I ivuxolimab trial.

The germline V gene encodes CDR1 LNHDA and CDR2 SQIVND (reference sequence). Spanning cysteine to phenylalanine, the CDR3 consists of 15 amino acids. CDR3 DNA only is kept here, 45 bases in frame from base 1. Trimming at the junction amounts to 5 bases on V and 1 base on J, and the germline ends lie 14 bases apart. To sequence the TCRbeta CDR3 region, genomic DNA was isolated from the sorted cells. The immunoSEQ Assay was used for sequencing of TCRbeta CDR3 regions. What TCRdb holds here is the immuneACCESS table cut down to in-frame rearrangements. Part of the clones is not present; checked against another copy, under half of the missing clones reflect an unresolved V gene, and the others are unexplained. The sample contains tens of thousands of clones, 65% to 90% of them found a single time. The ten largest clonotypes hold roughly 0.7% of the sample. Patients with autoimmune disease history or receiving systemic immunosuppression were excluded from the trial. Peripheral blood for TCR sequencing was collected from all dose cohorts at baseline, on cycle 4 day 1, and on cycle 7 day 1. Samples were obtained from an open-label, multicenter, first-in-human phase I dose-escalation trial of ivuxolimab. The trial enrolled adults with locally advanced or metastatic head and neck squamous cell, hepatocellular, melanoma or renal cell carcinoma. Before TCR sequencing, CD4+ T cells and CD8+ T cells were sorted from peripheral blood as separate populations.

Study-wide findings and limitations: Antigen specificity was not determined for the clonally expanded peripheral T cells. Low levels of normalized T-cell clonal expansion were also seen in some nonresponding patients. After ivuxolimab, more expanded clones were found on average in CD8+ T cells than in CD4+ T cells. At doses of 0.1 to 3.0 mg/kg, clonal expansion of both CD4+ and CD8+ T cells in blood was seen between baseline and week 6. In the 0.1-3.0 mg/kg groups, partial responders were among the patients with the lowest normalized peripheral clonal expansion, particularly in CD8+ T cells.

Note on this clone: The target of this receptor is not known. Nothing much larger sits one base from this clone, and base qualities are not available.

This specimen consisted of CD4+ or CD8+ T cells sorted from blood, obtained in a trial of the OX40 agonist ivuxolimab. The receptor chain draws on TRBV19 and TRBJ2-5, and perhaps TRBD1 as D gene, on 6 matching bases. This receptor was taken from an adult with an advanced solid tumor such as melanoma, head and neck, liver or kidney cancer. The bases read TGTGCCAGTAGTCCTTCTTCGACAGGCCAAGAGACCCAGTACTTC. This sequence encodes CASSPSSTGQETQYF.